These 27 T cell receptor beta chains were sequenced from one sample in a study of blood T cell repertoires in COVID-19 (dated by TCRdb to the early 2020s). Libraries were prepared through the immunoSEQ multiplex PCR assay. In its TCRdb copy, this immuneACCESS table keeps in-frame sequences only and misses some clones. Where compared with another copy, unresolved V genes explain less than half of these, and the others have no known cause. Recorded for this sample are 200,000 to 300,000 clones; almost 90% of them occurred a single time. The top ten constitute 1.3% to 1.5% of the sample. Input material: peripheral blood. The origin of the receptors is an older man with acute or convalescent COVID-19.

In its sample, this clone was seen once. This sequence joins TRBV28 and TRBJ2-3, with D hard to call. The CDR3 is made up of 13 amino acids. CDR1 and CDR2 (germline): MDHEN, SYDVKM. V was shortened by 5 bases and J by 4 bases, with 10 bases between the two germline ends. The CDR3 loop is CASSLVTPDTQYF. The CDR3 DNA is TGTGCCAGCAGTCTCGTAACTCCAGATACGCAGTATTTT.

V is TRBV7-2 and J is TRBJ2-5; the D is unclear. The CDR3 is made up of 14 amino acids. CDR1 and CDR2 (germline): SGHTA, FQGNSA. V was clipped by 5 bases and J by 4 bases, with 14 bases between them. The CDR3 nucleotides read TGTGCCAGCAGCCGTTCTGGCAGTTCAGAGACCCAGTACTTC. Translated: CASSRSGSSETQYF.

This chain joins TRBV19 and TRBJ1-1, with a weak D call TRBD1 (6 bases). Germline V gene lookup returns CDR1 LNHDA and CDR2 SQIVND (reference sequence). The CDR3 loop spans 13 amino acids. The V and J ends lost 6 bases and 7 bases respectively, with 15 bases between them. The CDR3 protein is CASSSRGSREAFF. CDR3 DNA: TGTGCCAGTAGCTCCAGGGGAAGTCGTGAAGCTTTCTTT.

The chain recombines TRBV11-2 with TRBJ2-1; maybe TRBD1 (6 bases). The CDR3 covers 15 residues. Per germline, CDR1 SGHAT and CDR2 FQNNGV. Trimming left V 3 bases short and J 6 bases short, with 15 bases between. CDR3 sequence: CASSLNTGWGNEQFF. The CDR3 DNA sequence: TGTGCCAGCAGCTTGAATACAGGGTGGGGCAATGAGCAGTTCTTC.

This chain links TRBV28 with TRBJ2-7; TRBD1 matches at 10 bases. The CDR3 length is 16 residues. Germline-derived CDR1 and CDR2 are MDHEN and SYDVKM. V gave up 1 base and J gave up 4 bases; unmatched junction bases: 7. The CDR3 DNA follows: TGTGCCAGCAGTTTATTATACCGGACAGGGGGTTACGAGCAGTACTTC. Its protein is CASSLLYRTGGYEQYF. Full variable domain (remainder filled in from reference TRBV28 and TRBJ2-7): DVKVTQSSRYLVKRTGEKVFLECVQDMDHENMFWYRQDPGLGLRLIYFSYDVKMKEKGDIPEGYSVSREKKERFSLILESASTNQTSMYLCASSLLYRTGGYEQYFGPGTRLTVT.

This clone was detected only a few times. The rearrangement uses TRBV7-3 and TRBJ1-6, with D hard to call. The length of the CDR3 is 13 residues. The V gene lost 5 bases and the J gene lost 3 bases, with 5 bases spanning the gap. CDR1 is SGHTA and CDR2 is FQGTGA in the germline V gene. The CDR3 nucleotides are TGTGCCAGCAGCCTCAGCTATAATTCACCCCTCCACTTT. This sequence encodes CASSLSYNSPLHF.

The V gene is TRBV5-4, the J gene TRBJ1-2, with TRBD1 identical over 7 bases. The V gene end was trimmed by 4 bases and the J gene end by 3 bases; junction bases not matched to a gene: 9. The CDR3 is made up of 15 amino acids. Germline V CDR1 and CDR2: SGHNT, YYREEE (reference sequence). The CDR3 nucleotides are TGTGCCAGCAGCCCCCCACAGGGGATGGACTATGGCTACACCTTC. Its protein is CASSPPQGMDYGYTF.

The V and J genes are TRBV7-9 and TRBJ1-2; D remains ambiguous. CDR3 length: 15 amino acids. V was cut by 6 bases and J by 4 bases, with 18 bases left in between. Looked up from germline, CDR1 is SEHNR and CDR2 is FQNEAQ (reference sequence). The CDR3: CASSFQTPASYGYTF. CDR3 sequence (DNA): TGTGCCAGCAGTTTCCAGACTCCGGCTAGCTATGGCTACACCTTC.

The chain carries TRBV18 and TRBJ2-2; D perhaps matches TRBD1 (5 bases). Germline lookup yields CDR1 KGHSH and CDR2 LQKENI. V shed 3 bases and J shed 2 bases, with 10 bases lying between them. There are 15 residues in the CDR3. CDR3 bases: TGTGCCAGCTCACCCGGACACCGAAACACCGGGGAGCTGTTTTTT. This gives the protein CASSPGHRNTGELFF.

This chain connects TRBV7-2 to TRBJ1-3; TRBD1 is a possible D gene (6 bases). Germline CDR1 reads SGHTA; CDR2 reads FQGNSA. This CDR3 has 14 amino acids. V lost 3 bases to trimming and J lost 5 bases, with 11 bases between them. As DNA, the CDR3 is TGTGCCAGCAGCTTTCACAGGGATCGAAACACCATATATTTT. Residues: CASSFHRDRNTIYF.

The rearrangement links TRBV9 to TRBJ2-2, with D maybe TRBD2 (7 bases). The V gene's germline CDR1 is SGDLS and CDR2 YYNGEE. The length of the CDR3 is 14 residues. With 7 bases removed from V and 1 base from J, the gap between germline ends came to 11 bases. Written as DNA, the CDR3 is TGTGCCAGCGGGGGGGCCGGGAACACCGGGGAGCTGTTTTTT. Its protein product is CASGGAGNTGELFF.

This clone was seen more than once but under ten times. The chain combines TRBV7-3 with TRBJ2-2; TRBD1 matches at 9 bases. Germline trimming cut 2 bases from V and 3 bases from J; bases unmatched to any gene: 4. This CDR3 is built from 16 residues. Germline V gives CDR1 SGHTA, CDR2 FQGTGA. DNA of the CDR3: TGTGCCAGCAGCTTAGGGACAGGGCCCGACACCGGGGAGCTGTTTTTT. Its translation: CASSLGTGPDTGELFF.

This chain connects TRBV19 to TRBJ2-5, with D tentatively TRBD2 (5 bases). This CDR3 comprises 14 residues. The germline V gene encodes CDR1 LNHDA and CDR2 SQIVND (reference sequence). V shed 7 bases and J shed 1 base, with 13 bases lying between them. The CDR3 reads CASTPYGLQETQYF. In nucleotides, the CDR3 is TGTGCCAGTACCCCTTACGGACTCCAAGAGACCCAGTACTTC.

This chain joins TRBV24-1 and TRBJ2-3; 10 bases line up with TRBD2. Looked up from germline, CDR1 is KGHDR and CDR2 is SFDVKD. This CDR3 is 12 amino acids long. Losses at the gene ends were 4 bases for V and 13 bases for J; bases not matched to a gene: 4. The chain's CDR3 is CATSEPGTSEYF. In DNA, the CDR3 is TGTGCCACCAGTGAACCCGGGACTAGCGAGTATTTT.

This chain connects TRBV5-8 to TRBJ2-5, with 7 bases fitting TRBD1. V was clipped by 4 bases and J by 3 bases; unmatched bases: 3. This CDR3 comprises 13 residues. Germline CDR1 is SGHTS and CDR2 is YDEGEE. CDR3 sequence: CASSQTGKETQYF. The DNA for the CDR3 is TGTGCCAGCAGCCAGACAGGGAAAGAGACCCAGTACTTC. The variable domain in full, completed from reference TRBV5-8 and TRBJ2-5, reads EAGVTQSPTHLIKTRGQQATLRCSPISGHTSVYWYQQALGLGLQFLLWYDEGEERNRGNFPPRFSGRQFPNYSSELNVNALELEDSALYLCASSQTGKETQYFGPGTRLLVL.

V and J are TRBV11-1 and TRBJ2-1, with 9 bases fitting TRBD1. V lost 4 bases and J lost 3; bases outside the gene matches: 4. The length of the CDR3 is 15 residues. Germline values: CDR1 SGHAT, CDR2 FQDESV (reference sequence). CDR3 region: CASSSGTGNYNEQFF. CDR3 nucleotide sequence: TGTGCCAGCAGCTCCGGGACAGGGAACTACAATGAGCAGTTCTTC.

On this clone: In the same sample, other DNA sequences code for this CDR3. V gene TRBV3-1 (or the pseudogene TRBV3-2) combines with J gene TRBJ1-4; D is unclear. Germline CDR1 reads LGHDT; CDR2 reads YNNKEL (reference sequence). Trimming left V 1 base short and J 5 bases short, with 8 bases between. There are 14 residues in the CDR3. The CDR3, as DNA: TGTGCCAGCAGCCAAGGCAGGTCCAATGAAAAACTGTTTTTT. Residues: CASSQGRSNEKLFF.

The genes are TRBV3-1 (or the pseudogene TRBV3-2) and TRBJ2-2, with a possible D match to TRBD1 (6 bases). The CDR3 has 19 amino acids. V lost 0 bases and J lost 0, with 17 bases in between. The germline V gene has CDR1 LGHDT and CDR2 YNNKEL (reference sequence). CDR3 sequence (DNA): TGTGCCAGCAGCCAAGAAGTCGCGTGGGGACAACCGAACACCGGGGAGCTGTTTTTT. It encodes CASSQEVAWGQPNTGELFF.

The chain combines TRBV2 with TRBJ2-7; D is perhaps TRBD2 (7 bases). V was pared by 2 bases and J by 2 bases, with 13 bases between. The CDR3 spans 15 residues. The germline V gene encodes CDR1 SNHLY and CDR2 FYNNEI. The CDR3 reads CASSERGGRAYEQYF. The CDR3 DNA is TGTGCCAGCAGTGAAAGGGGGGGAAGGGCCTACGAGCAGTACTTC. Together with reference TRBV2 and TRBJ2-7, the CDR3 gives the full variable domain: EPEVTQTPSHQVTQMGQEVILRCVPISNHLYFYWYRQILGQKVEFLVSFYNNEISEKSEIFDDQFSVERPDGSNFTLKIRSTKLEDSAMYFCASSERGGRAYEQYFGPGTRLTVT.

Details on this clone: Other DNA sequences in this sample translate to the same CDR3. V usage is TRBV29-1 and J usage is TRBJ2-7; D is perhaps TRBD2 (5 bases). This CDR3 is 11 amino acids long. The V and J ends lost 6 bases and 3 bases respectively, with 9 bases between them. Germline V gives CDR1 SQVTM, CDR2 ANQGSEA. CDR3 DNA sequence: TGCAGCGTCGCCCGGGGCTACGAGCAGTACTTC. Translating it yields CSVARGYEQYF.

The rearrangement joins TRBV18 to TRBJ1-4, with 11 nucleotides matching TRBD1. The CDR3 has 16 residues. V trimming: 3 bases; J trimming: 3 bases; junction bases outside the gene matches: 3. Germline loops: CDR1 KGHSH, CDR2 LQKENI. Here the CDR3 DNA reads TGTGCCAGCTCACCGGGACAGGGGGGCCCTAATGAAAAACTGTTTTTT. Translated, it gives CASSPGQGGPNEKLFF.

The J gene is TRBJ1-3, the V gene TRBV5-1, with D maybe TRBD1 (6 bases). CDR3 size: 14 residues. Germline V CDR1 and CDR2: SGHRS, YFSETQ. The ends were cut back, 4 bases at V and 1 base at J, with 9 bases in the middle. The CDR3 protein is CASSQQGSGNTIYF. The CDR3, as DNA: TGCGCCAGCAGCCAACAGGGATCTGGAAACACCATATATTTT. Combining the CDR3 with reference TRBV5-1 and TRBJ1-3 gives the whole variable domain KAGVTQTPRYLIKTRGQQVTLSCSPISGHRSVSWYQQTPGQGLQFLFEYFSETQRNKGNFPGRFSGRQFSNSRSEMNVSTLELGDSALYLCASSQQGSGNTIYFGEGSWLTVV.

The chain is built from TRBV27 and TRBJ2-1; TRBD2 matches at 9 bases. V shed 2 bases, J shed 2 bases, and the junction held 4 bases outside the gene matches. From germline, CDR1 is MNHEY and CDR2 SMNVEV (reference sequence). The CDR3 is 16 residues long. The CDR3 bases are TGTGCCAGCAGTTTAAGCGCTAGCGGGGCCTACAATGAGCAGTTCTTC. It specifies CASSLSASGAYNEQFF.

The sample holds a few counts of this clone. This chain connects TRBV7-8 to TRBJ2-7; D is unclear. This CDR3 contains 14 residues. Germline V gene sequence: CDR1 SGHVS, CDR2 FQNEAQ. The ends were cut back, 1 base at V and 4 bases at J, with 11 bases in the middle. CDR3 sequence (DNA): TGTGCCAGCAGCTTAGAGCGTACGGGTTACGAGCAGTACTTC. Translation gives CASSLERTGYEQYF.

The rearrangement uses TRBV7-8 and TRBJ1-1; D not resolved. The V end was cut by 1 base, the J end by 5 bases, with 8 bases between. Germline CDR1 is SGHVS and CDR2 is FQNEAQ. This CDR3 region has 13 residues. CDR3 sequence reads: CASSLERGTEAFF. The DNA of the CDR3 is TGTGCCAGCAGCTTAGAACGGGGAACTGAAGCTTTCTTT. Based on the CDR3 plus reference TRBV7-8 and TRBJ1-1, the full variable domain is GAGVSQSPRYKVAKRGQDVALRCDPISGHVSLFWYQQALGQGPEFLTYFQNEAQLDKSGLPSDRFFAERPEGSVSTLKIQRTQQEDSAVYLCASSLERGTEAFFGQGTRLTVV.

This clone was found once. CDR3 nucleotides: TGTGCCATCAGGCGGGGTGGCGACACCGGGGAGCTGTTTTTT. Amino acid sequence: CAIRRGGDTGELFF. The chain uses TRBV10-3 and TRBJ2-2; TRBD2 is a possible D gene (6 bases). The V and J ends lost 6 bases and 3 bases respectively, with 11 bases between them. Germline V lookup: CDR1 ENHRY, CDR2 SYGVKD. CDR3 length: 14 amino acids.

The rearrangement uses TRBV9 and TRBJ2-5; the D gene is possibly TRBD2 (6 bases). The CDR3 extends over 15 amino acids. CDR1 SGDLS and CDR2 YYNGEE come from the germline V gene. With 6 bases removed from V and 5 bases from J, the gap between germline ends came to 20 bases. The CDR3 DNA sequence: TGTGCCAGCACACTTAGCGGAGGGGCGGGGGAGACCCAGTACTTC. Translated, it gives CASTLSGGAGETQYF.